The 20 T cell receptor beta chains given below trace back to one sample, sequenced in a study of blood T cell repertoires in COVID-19 (dated by TCRdb to the early 2020s). Libraries were prepared through the immunoSEQ multiplex PCR assay. TCRdb's version of the immuneACCESS table is confined to in-frame rearrangements and falls short of the full clone set. An unresolved V gene accounts for under half of the shortfall where checked; the remainder is of unknown origin. The sample table lists approximately 200,000 clones, approximately 84% of them with a count of one. The ten largest clonotypes hold 3% to 3.5% of the sample. Sequencing used peripheral blood. Receptor source: a woman in her twenties or thirties who had recovered from COVID-19.

The chain is built from TRBV19 and TRBJ1-1, with a weak D call TRBD1 (5 bases). Germline loops: CDR1 LNHDA, CDR2 SQIVND (reference sequence). Trimming shortened V by 7 bases and J by 4 bases, and 16 bases separated the two germline ends. The CDR3 length is 14 residues. The CDR3 DNA sequence: TGTGCCAGTATTCAGCAGGGCCAGGTCACTGAAGCTTTCTTT. Amino acids: CASIQQGQVTEAFF.

The chain couples TRBV9 to TRBJ2-3; no firm D call. V was clipped by 6 bases and J by 2 bases, with 10 bases between them. Per the germline V gene, CDR1 is SGDLS and CDR2 is YYNGEE. The CDR3 runs 13 residues. In DNA, the CDR3 is TGTGCCAGCAACAACCAAATCACAGATACGCAGTATTTT. This codes for CASNNQITDTQYF.

V gene TRBV24-1 combines with J gene TRBJ2-3; 7 bases map to TRBD1. Germline CDR1 is KGHDR and CDR2 is SFDVKD. The CDR3 length is 14 residues. Trimming at V came to 9 bases and at J to 2 bases, leaving 7 bases not matched to a gene. CDR3 sequence (DNA): TGTGCCACCGCCGGGACAGCTACCACAGATACGCAGTATTTT. Its protein is CATAGTATTDTQYF.

The rearrangement uses TRBV7-3 and TRBJ2-5, with D perhaps matching TRBD2 (5 bases). The CDR3 has 15 residues. CDR1 SGHTA and CDR2 FQGTGA come from the germline V gene. V was trimmed by 2 bases and J by 5 bases, leaving 15 bases between them. In DNA form, the CDR3 reads TGTGCCAGCAGCTTATATGCGGCGGGTCGGGAGACCCAGTACTTC. Translating it yields CASSLYAAGRETQYF.

The genes are TRBV18 and TRBJ2-5; TRBD1 matches 7 bases. V trimming: 2 bases; J trimming: 1 base; junction bases outside the gene matches: 4. CDR3 length equals 15 residues. Germline loops: CDR1 KGHSH, CDR2 LQKENI. CDR3 nucleotides: TGTGCCAGCTCACCAGCCGGGACAGCCCAAGAGACCCAGTACTTC. Its protein product is CASSPAGTAQETQYF.

In nucleotides, the CDR3 is TGTGCCAACCATAGACTGGATCAAGAGACCCAGTACTTC. This codes for CANHRLDQETQYF. V and J are TRBV2 and TRBJ2-5; D is unresolved. The V end was cut by 10 bases, the J end by 2 bases, with 14 bases between. The germline gives CDR1 SNHLY, CDR2 FYNNEI. This CDR3 region has 13 residues.

The chain has TRBV11-1 and TRBJ1-1; tentatively, D is TRBD1 (6 bases). Germline-derived CDR1 and CDR2 are SGHAT and FQDESV (reference sequence). The CDR3 runs to 15 residues. V lost 3 bases, J lost 7 bases, and 18 bases lay in between. CDR3 protein: CASSFAQGSVGEAFF. CDR3 sequence (DNA): TGTGCCAGCAGCTTCGCACAGGGCTCGGTTGGTGAAGCTTTCTTT.

The rearrangement links TRBV6-5 to TRBJ1-2; 7 bases align to TRBD1. The V and J ends lost 0 bases and 4 bases, in that order; junction bases with no gene match: 8. This CDR3 contains 16 residues. The germline CDR1 and CDR2 sequences are MNHEY and SVGAGI. Here the CDR3 reads CASSYSQGWVVYGYTF. Here the CDR3 DNA reads TGTGCCAGCAGTTACTCACAGGGGTGGGTGGTCTATGGCTACACCTTC.

The chain combines TRBV5-1 with TRBJ2-3; weak D call: TRBD2 (6 bases). The CDR3 contains 14 residues. V gave up 3 bases and J gave up 2 bases, with 10 bases separating them. Germline assignment: CDR1 SGHRS and CDR2 YFSETQ. The CDR3 spells CASSWRTNTDTQYF. The CDR3 DNA is TGCGCCAGCAGCTGGCGGACTAACACAGATACGCAGTATTTT. The whole variable domain, filled in from reference TRBV5-1 and TRBJ2-3, reads KAGVTQTPRYLIKTRGQQVTLSCSPISGHRSVSWYQQTPGQGLQFLFEYFSETQRNKGNFPGRFSGRQFSNSRSEMNVSTLELGDSALYLCASSWRTNTDTQYFGPGTRLTVL.

CDR3 DNA: TGTGCCAGCCGAGCGGGCGTCACAGATACGCAGTATTTT. This translates into CASRAGVTDTQYF. The rearrangement joins TRBV2 to TRBJ2-3; possibly TRBD2 for D (6 bases). Looked up from germline, CDR1 is SNHLY and CDR2 is FYNNEI. The CDR3 is made up of 13 amino acids. Deletions cut 8 bases from V and 2 bases from J, with 11 bases between.

The chain uses TRBV10-3 and TRBJ1-2; D is ambiguous. Trimming took off 9 bases at V and 0 bases at J, with 14 bases between the two ends. Germline CDR1 and CDR2: ENHRY and SYGVKD. The CDR3 length is 14 residues. In nucleotides, the CDR3 is TGTGCCATAAACCCAGGACTTACTAACTATGGCTACACCTTC. Translation: CAINPGLTNYGYTF.

This chain links TRBV7-3 with TRBJ1-2; no firm D call. The V gene lost 5 bases and the J gene lost 6 bases, with 16 bases spanning the gap. This CDR3 has 14 residues. The germline V gene has CDR1 SGHTA and CDR2 FQGTGA. As DNA, the CDR3 is TGTGCCAGCAGCGCCCGGGAGGGTTTCCATGGCTACACCTTC. This gives the protein CASSAREGFHGYTF.

The chain is built from TRBV7-3 and TRBJ2-3, with D possibly TRBD2 on 6 matching bases. V lost 0 bases, J lost 2 bases, and 15 bases lay in between. The CDR3 consists of 17 residues. CDR1 and CDR2 from the germline V gene are SGHTA and FQGTGA. CDR3 region: CASSLTGGTLATDTQYF. The CDR3 DNA is TGTGCCAGCAGCTTAACGGGCGGGACCCTCGCCACAGATACGCAGTATTTT. The variable domain in full, with the rest retrieved from reference TRBV7-3 and TRBJ2-3, is GAGVSQTPSNKVTEKGKYVELRCDPISGHTALYWYRQSLGQGPEFLIYFQGTGAADDSGLPNDRFFAVRPEGSVSTLKIQRTERGDSAVYLCASSLTGGTLATDTQYFGPGTRLTVL.

There are many counts of this clone. This chain links TRBV2 with TRBJ2-3; 8 bases are shared with TRBD2. Losses at the gene ends were 6 bases for V and 14 bases for J; bases not matched to a gene: 13. The CDR3 is made up of 13 amino acids. CDR1 and CDR2 from the germline V gene are SNHLY and FYNNEI. CDR3 region: CASSSLLADLGYF. Here the CDR3 DNA reads TGTGCCAGCAGCTCATTACTAGCGGACCTCGGGTATTTT. The full variable domain, in which reference TRBV2 and TRBJ2-3 provide the parts outside the CDR3, is EPEVTQTPSHQVTQMGQEVILRCVPISNHLYFYWYRQILGQKVEFLVSFYNNEISEKSEIFDDQFSVERPDGSNFTLKIRSTKLEDSAMYFCASSSLLADLGYFGPGTRLTVL.

The CDR3 loop is CASTRLGFYEQYF. The CDR3 DNA reads as TGTGCCAGCACGCGACTAGGCTTCTACGAGCAGTACTTC. The rearrangement joins TRBV18 to TRBJ2-7; TRBD2 might be the D (6 bases). Germline CDR1 KGHSH, CDR2 LQKENI. V gave up 8 bases and J gave up 3 bases, with 14 bases separating them. The CDR3 spans 13 residues.

V usage is TRBV4-1 and J usage is TRBJ2-1; 11 nucleotides align to TRBD2. The CDR3 is 17 amino acids. The V gene end was trimmed by 4 bases and the J gene end by 1 base; junction bases not matched to a gene: 6. Germline V lookup: CDR1 MGHRA, CDR2 YSYEKL. The CDR3 protein is CASSPPLAGVSYNEQFF. The CDR3 nucleotides are TGCGCCAGCAGCCCACCACTAGCGGGAGTTTCCTACAATGAGCAGTTCTTC.

The chain carries TRBV13 and TRBJ2-7; a possible D gene is TRBD1 (6 bases). The CDR3 sequence is 15 residues long. CDR1 is PRHDT and CDR2 is FYEKMQ in the germline V gene (reference sequence). V was trimmed by 5 bases and J by 0 bases, leaving 14 bases between them. In DNA, the CDR3 is TGTGCCAGCAGCCACTCAGGGGTCCCCTCCTACGAGCAGTACTTC. Encoded protein: CASSHSGVPSYEQYF.

This chain connects TRBV6-4 to TRBJ2-1, with 12 bases that match TRBD1. This CDR3 region has 17 residues. V lost 2 bases and J lost 7; bases outside the gene matches: 9. CDR1 is MRHNA and CDR2 is SNTAGT in the germline V gene. CDR3 region: CASSDIPGQGALNEQFF. DNA of the CDR3: TGTGCCAGCAGTGACATACCGGGACAGGGGGCCTTAAATGAGCAGTTCTTC.

CDR3 amino acids: CASSRETYEQYF. The CDR3 nucleotides read TGTGCCAGCAGCCGGGAGACCTACGAGCAGTACTTC. This chain uses TRBV5-5 with TRBJ2-7; D may be TRBD2 (6 bases). The germline gives CDR1 SGHKS, CDR2 YYEKEE (reference sequence). The CDR3 loop spans 12 amino acids. With 4 bases removed from V and 2 bases from J, the gap between germline ends came to 7 bases.

The V call is TRBV19, the J call TRBJ2-1; 8 bases are a match to TRBD1. The CDR3 covers 14 residues. The ends lost 5 bases at V and 6 bases at J; junction bases unmatched: 6. Germline CDR1 LNHDA, CDR2 SQIVND (reference sequence). CDR3 nucleotide sequence: TGTGCCAGTAGTTCGGACAGGGTCGTCAATGAGCAGTTCTTC. Amino acid sequence: CASSSDRVVNEQFF.